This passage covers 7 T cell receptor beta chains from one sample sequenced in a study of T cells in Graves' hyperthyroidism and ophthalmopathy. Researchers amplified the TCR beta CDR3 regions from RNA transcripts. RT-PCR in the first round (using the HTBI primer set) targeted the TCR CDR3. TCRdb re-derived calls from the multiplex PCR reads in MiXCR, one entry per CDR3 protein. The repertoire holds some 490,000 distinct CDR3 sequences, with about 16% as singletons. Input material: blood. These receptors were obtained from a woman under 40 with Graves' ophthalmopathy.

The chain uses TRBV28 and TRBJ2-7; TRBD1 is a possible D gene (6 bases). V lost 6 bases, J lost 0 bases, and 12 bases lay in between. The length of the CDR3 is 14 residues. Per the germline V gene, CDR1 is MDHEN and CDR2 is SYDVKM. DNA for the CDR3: TGTGCCAGCAGAAATACAGGGAGCTCCTACGAGCAGTACTTC. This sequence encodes CASRNTGSSYEQYF.

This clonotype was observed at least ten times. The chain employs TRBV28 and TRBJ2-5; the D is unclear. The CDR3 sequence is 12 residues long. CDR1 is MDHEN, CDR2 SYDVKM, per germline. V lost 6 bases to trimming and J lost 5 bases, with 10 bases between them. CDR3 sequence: CASSRNTETQYF. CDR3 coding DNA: TGTGCCAGCAGCCGCAACACGGAGACCCAGTACTTC.

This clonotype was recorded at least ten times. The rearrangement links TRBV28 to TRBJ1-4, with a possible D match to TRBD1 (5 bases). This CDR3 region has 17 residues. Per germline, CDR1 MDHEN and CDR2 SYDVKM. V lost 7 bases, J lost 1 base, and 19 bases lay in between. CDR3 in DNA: TGTGCCAGCACCCATATGGGAGGAAGGGGAACTAATGAAAAACTGTTTTTT. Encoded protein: CASTHMGGRGTNEKLFF.

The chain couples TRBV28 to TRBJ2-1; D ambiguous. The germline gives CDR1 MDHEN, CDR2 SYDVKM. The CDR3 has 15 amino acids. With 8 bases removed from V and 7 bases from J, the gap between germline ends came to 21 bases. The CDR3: CASESLTLFSNEQFF. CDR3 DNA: TGTGCCAGCGAGTCACTCACCCTATTTTCTAATGAGCAGTTCTTC.

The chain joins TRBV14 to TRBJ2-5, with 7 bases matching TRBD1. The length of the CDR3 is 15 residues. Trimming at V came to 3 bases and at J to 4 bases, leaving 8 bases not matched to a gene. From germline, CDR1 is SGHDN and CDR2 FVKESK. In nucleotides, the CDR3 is TGTGCCAGCAGCCATCCGGGACAGACTTTAGAGACCCAGTACTTC. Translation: CASSHPGQTLETQYF.

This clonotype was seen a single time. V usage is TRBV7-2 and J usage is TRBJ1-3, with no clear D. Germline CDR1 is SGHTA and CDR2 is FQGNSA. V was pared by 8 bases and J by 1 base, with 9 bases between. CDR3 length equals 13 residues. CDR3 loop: CASGVGSGNTIYF. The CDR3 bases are TGTGCCAGCGGCGTGGGGTCTGGAAACACCATATATTTT.

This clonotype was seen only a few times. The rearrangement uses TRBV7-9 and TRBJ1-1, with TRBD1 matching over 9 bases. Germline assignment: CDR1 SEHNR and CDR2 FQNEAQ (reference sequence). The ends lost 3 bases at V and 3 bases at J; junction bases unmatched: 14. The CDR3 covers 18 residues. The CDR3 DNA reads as TGTGCCAGCAGCTTGGGTCCGGGACAGGGTGTAGGGGACACTGAAGCTTTCTTT. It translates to CASSLGPGQGVGDTEAFF.